Included here is one T cell receptor (beta chain) sequence, with context. This clonotype has more than one count but fewer than ten. Its specific antigen is unknown. Base quality data are lacking; no much larger clone is found one base away. Sample time point, as interpreted from the label and publication: patch test 1, 2 weeks after DPC sensitization. The treatment or condition label, as the study defines it: therapeutic diphenylcyclopropenone sensitization with weekly scalp DPC. Blood at each patch-test visit was drawn before the patch test was applied. Patients were eligible if aged 18 to 70, diagnosed with alopecia and judged suitable for DPC therapy, and pregnant patients were excluded. Total RNA was extracted from unfractionated whole blood that had been collected in Tempus Blood RNA tubes. The cysteine opens and the phenylalanine closes a CDR3 of 14 amino acids. Kept here is only the CDR3 DNA, which spans 42 bases and is read in frame from base 1. Based on the germline V gene (reference sequence), the CDR1 and CDR2 sequences are MNHEY and SMNVEV. The germline ends are 8 bases apart after V is trimmed by 0 bases and J by 6 bases.

The data derive from a study of human T cells and chemical hapten exposure (dated by TCRdb to about 2021). About the full investigation: For sensitization, 2% DPC in acetone was applied to a 2 cm by 2 cm area of upper inner arm skin. Libraries were pooled for sequencing, and variation in per-sample TCR yields was attributed mainly to small differences in library volumes within the pool. Weekly therapeutic DPC doses were additionally applied to the scalp of patients throughout the approximately 25-week study period. Most of the patients in the cohort were female, and the cohort covered alopecia areata with under or over 50% scalp involvement, alopecia totalis and alopecia universalis. Blood for TCR sequencing was provided by twenty-nine alopecia patients at one to four time points (pre-sensitization, 2, 6 and 24 weeks). Blood samples were taken from patients before sensitization (week 0) and at 2, 6 and about 24 weeks after DPC sensitization. Peripheral blood TCR repertoire changes were tracked in vivo in alopecia patients during primary and secondary sensitization to the hapten diphenylcyclopropenone (DPC). Patch testing was done on the upper back using Finn chambers containing 0.01% DPC, and results were scored after 6 days according to International Contact Dermatitis Research Group standards.

Paper-wide results and their limitations: Because every patient had alopecia, a presumed autoimmune disease, the patients' immune response might differ from that of healthy individuals. Compared with pre-sensitization or healthy control sets, expanded TCRs formed significantly more large CDR3 similarity clusters, which is consistent with antigen-driven responses. After repeated subsampling, changes were observed in the strength of the expansion versus patch-test correlation and in the threshold at which the correlation became significant. DPC sensitization did not change how many TCRs were above 1 in 1000 frequency, and no evidence was found of alterations in global repertoire structure. Patch test score was positively correlated with the number of PT1 expanded TCRs, with significance at thresholds 8, 16 and 32 but not at 4.

Receptors were amplified or captured by RACE. These reads were obtained on a NextSeq 500. Library preparation attached unique molecular identifiers to individual cDNA molecules for quantitative, reproducible TCR counting. Each blood RNA sample was used to sequence both TCR alpha and TCR beta chains. As for the original processing: A median of about 87,000 TCRs per sample was observed, with a range of 23,224 to 690,600. The Decombinator software suite was used to annotate the V, J and CDR3 of the TCR reads. Every sample was subsampled to the same number of TCRs (28,000) for the PS versus PT1 abundance plots. TCRs were defined as expanded if absent before sensitization and observed at least eight times at the 2-week time point. The public reads were reprocessed in TCRdb via fastp at Q25 and MiXCR, keeping in-frame beta chains. Each CDR3 protein gets just one entry, which takes the most common genes and DNA from the rows behind it. None of the V and J calls come from the authors' own analysis; TCRdb made them. The sample data list 300,000 to 350,000 distinct CDR3 sequences, and roughly 6.9% of these were observed just once. Of the sample, 7% to 10% falls within the top ten clones.

The clonotype originates from a woman under 30 with alopecia areata. Some clones in this sample may be carry-over from other donors' samples. Sequences were derived from whole blood, sampled in connection with sensitization to the hapten diphenylcyclopropenone (DPC). The chain uses TRBV27 and TRBJ2-2, and the D gene may be TRBD2, 5 bases matching. This receptor has the CDR3 CASSLSRAPGELFF. The nucleotide sequence reads as follows: TGTGCCAGCAGTTTATCGCGGGCACCCGGGGAGCTGTTTTTT.